Below, 32 T cell receptor beta chains from the same sample are listed, as sequenced in a study of blood T cells in healthy people across ages. Alongside a J-beta primer mix, a sample-barcoded 5' primer served in a second PCR lasting about 7 to 12 cycles. MiXCR, applied by TCRdb to the 5' RACE reads, yields one record per CDR3 protein. Here the sample spans about 900,000 distinct CDR3 sequences, around 62% being singletons. The specimen sequenced was blood. Source of these receptors: a man younger than 40 in good health.

The J gene is TRBJ2-7, the V gene TRBV7-9; no firm D call. Between the trimmed V and J ends, which lost 4 bases and 2 bases, there was a span of 15 bases. There are 15 residues in the CDR3. Germline V gives CDR1 SEHNR, CDR2 FQNEAQ (reference sequence). DNA for the CDR3: TGTGCCAGCAGCTCCGTCCGTGACAAGGCCTACGAGCAGTACTTC. Translation gives CASSSVRDKAYEQYF.

The rearrangement uses TRBV3-1 and TRBJ1-5; D possibly corresponds to TRBD1 (5 bases). V lost 1 base to trimming and J lost 7 bases, with 17 bases between them. There are 16 residues in the CDR3. In germline, CDR1 is LGHDT, CDR2 YNNKEL (reference sequence). The CDR3 sequence: CASSQGPYSAGQPQHF. In nucleotides, the CDR3 is TGTGCCAGCAGCCAAGGGCCCTACTCAGCAGGGCAGCCCCAGCATTTT. Full variable domain (missing parts from reference TRBV3-1 and TRBJ1-5): DTAVSQTPKYLVTQMGNDKSIKCEQNLGHDTMYWYKQDSKKFLKIMFSYNNKELIINETVPNRFSPKSPDKAHLNLHINSLELGDSAVYFCASSQGPYSAGQPQHFGDGTRLSIL.

The chain employs TRBV20-1 and TRBJ1-2; no clear D gene. Trimming cost V 0 bases and J 7 bases, with 9 bases left between them. Germline V lookup: CDR1 DFQATT, CDR2 SNEGSKA (reference sequence). The CDR3 length is 12 residues. In DNA form, the CDR3 reads TGCAGTGCTAGAGATCAGGCTTCTGGCTACACCTTC. Amino acids: CSARDQASGYTF.

The chain carries TRBV11-1 and TRBJ2-1; a weak D match, TRBD1 (6 bases). The CDR3 contains 15 residues. The ends were cut back, 5 bases at V and 0 bases at J, with 11 bases in the middle. Germline V lookup: CDR1 SGHAT, CDR2 FQDESV (reference sequence). The CDR3 coding sequence is TGTGCCAGCAGCGTCAGACAGGACTCCTACAATGAGCAGTTCTTC. Translated: CASSVRQDSYNEQFF.

The chain employs TRBV28 and TRBJ2-4; 7 bases map to TRBD1. After removal of 3 bases from V and 6 bases from J, the junction contained 2 bases not matched to a gene. Germline V CDR1 and CDR2: MDHEN, SYDVKM. This CDR3 has 13 residues. The CDR3 DNA reads as TGTGCCAGCAGTTTGGGGACAGCAAACATTCAGTACTTC. Translating gives CASSLGTANIQYF.

V is TRBV6-6 and J is TRBJ2-7; 10 bases map to TRBD1. This CDR3 has 15 residues. Germline trimming cut 3 bases from V and 2 bases from J; bases unmatched to any gene: 4. Germline assignment: CDR1 MNHNY and CDR2 SVGAGI (reference sequence). In DNA form, the CDR3 reads TGTGCCAGCAGTTATATGGGGACAGGGGCCTACGAGCAGTACTTC. It yields the protein CASSYMGTGAYEQYF.

The chain couples TRBV10-3 to TRBJ2-1, with D perhaps TRBD1 or TRBD2 (5 bases each). This CDR3 is 13 amino acids long. V was clipped by 0 bases and J by 13 bases, with 13 bases between them. Germline CDR1 ENHRY, CDR2 SYGVKD. CDR3 sequence: CAISESEIGTQFF. The CDR3, as DNA: TGTGCCATCAGTGAGTCCGAGATTGGGACCCAGTTCTTC.

This sequence joins TRBV4-3 and TRBJ1-2; D remains ambiguous. Germline V gene sequence: CDR1 LGHNA, CDR2 YSLEER. V lost 0 bases and J 6 bases, leaving 8 bases between the germline ends. The CDR3 runs to 13 residues. The CDR3 DNA follows: TGCGCCAGCAGCCAAGACGTCAGAGATGGCTACACCTTC. Residues: CASSQDVRDGYTF.

V usage is TRBV6-2 or TRBV6-3 and J usage is TRBJ2-4; either TRBD1 or TRBD2 may supply D (5 bases each). The assigned J gene may be wrong: the sequence end matches TRBJ2-7 better. The germline gives CDR1 MNHEY, CDR2 SVGEGT. This CDR3 region has 13 residues. The CDR3 here is CASRTRQTDEQYF. The CDR3 DNA sequence: TGTGCCAGCAGAACTAGACAGACGGACGAGCAGTACTTC.

The rearrangement links TRBV4-3 to TRBJ2-7; TRBD2 aligns across 11 bases. The germline V gene encodes CDR1 LGHNA and CDR2 YSLEER. With 1 base clipped from V and 7 bases from J, the junction kept 9 bases outside the gene matches. The CDR3 has 16 residues. CDR3 region: CASSQVTSGVRNEQYF. CDR3 nucleotide sequence: TGCGCCAGCAGCCAAGTGACTAGCGGGGTAAGGAATGAGCAGTACTTC.

This chain links TRBV20-1 with TRBJ2-7; D not certain. Germline assignment: CDR1 DFQATT and CDR2 SNEGSKA (reference sequence). The CDR3 totals 12 residues. Trimming pared 3 bases from V and 3 bases from J, leaving 9 bases between. The CDR3, as DNA: TGCAGTGCTAGGAGGCAGTTCTACGAGCAGTACTTC. Protein sequence: CSARRQFYEQYF.

The chain joins TRBV4-2 to TRBJ2-7; D not resolved. Trimming pared 3 bases from V and 5 bases from J, leaving 8 bases between. CDR3 size: 12 residues. Germline assignment: CDR1 LGHNA and CDR2 YNFKEQ. In DNA, the CDR3 is TGTGCCAGCAGCCAGGGTTGGCACGAGCAGTACTTC. Protein: CASSQGWHEQYF.

This clonotype was seen more than once but under ten times. The chain couples TRBV4-3 to TRBJ2-7; D is tentatively TRBD1 or TRBD2 (5 bases each). CDR3 length equals 15 residues. V lost 0 bases to trimming and J lost 2 bases, with 11 bases between them. The germline gives CDR1 LGHNA, CDR2 YSLEER. The CDR3 coding sequence is TGCGCCAGCAGCCAAGATCCGGGACGCCCCTACGAGCAGTACTTC. Amino acids: CASSQDPGRPYEQYF.

The CDR3 nucleotides are TGTGCCAGCAGCTGGGGACAGGGGAGCACTGGGGCCAACGTCCTGACTTTC. As protein: CASSWGQGSTGANVLTF. This chain links TRBV7-3 with TRBJ2-6; the match to TRBD1 covers 10 bases. Unmatched junction bases numbered 5, after V lost 4 bases and J lost 2 bases. This CDR3 is built from 17 residues. CDR1 and CDR2 from the germline V gene are SGHTA and FQGTGA.

This sequence joins TRBV10-3 and TRBJ2-3; 12 nucleotides align to TRBD2. The CDR3 consists of 13 residues. J gave up 4 bases and V 8 bases, and 1 base lay outside the gene matches. Germline assignment: CDR1 ENHRY and CDR2 SYGVKD. CDR3 in amino acids: CAILAGGSDTQYF. The CDR3, as DNA: TGTGCCATCCTAGCGGGGGGGTCAGATACGCAGTATTTT.

The J gene is TRBJ2-5, the V gene TRBV7-9, with D possibly TRBD1 on 6 matching bases. CDR3 size: 15 residues. Trimming cost V 6 bases and J 5 bases, with 19 bases left between them. Germline V lookup: CDR1 SEHNR, CDR2 FQNEAQ (reference sequence). DNA for the CDR3: TGTGCCAGCAGTTTAAGGGACACCGGGCAGGAGACCCAGTACTTC. Its translation is CASSLRDTGQETQYF.

The chain uses TRBV7-8 and TRBJ1-5, with a tentative D call TRBD1 (6 bases). This CDR3 has 14 amino acids. The V gene's germline CDR1 is SGHVS and CDR2 FQNEAQ. V lost 1 base and J lost 7, with 11 bases in between. The CDR3 DNA is TGTGCCAGCAGCTTAGAACAGGGAAAACAGCCCCAGCATTTT. Translation: CASSLEQGKQPQHF.

A single count supports this clonotype. This chain uses TRBV6-5 with TRBJ2-5; 8 nucleotides match TRBD2. The CDR3 consists of 14 residues. V shed 7 bases and J 6 bases; nucleotides not matched to a gene: 10. Germline CDR1 is MNHEY and CDR2 is SVGAGI. The DNA for the CDR3 is TGTGCCAGCACCTTACCTGGCGGGAGGAAGACCCAGTACTTC. Translation gives CASTLPGGRKTQYF.

The J gene is TRBJ1-5, the V gene TRBV6-1; unclear D gene. The germline gives CDR1 MNHNS, CDR2 SASEGT. V was cut by 4 bases and J by 3 bases, with 7 bases left in between. This CDR3 comprises 13 residues. The CDR3 bases are TGTGCCAGCAGTGTTGAGTTCAATCAGCCCCAGCATTTT. This sequence encodes CASSVEFNQPQHF.

The V gene is TRBV6-2 or TRBV6-3, the J gene TRBJ2-1; D gene unclear. Trimming took 1 base from V and 4 from J, leaving 5 bases between them. This CDR3 has 13 residues. Germline V lookup: CDR1 MNHEY, CDR2 SVGEGT. CDR3 loop: CASSYYTYNEQFF. The CDR3 DNA is TGTGCCAGCAGTTACTATACGTACAATGAGCAGTTCTTC.

The V call is TRBV20-1, the J call TRBJ2-7; 10 bases are shared with TRBD1. With the DNA end fitting TRBJ2-4 better, the J assignment may be wrong. CDR3 length: 13 residues. CDR1 is DFQATT, CDR2 SNEGSKA, per germline (reference sequence). DNA for the CDR3: TGCAGTGCTGAGAGGACAGGGGGAAACATTCAGTACTTC. Its protein product is CSAERTGGNIQYF.

V gene TRBV25-1 combines with J gene TRBJ2-4, with unresolved D. V shed 11 bases and J shed 4 bases, with 12 bases lying between them. The V gene's germline CDR1 is MGHDK and CDR2 SYGVNS. This CDR3 has 12 residues. The CDR3 loop is CALIAGKNIQYF. CDR3 bases: TGTGCCCTGATAGCCGGTAAAAACATTCAGTACTTC.

The V and J genes are TRBV9 and TRBJ2-3; a weak D match, TRBD1 (6 bases). Germline V gene sequence: CDR1 SGDLS, CDR2 YYNGEE. The CDR3 is 14 residues long. Deletions cut 5 bases from V and 7 bases from J, with 17 bases between. The CDR3: CASSQGLGYNTQYF. As DNA, the CDR3 is TGTGCCAGCAGTCAGGGGTTGGGGTACAATACGCAGTATTTT.

The gene calls are TRBV27 and TRBJ2-3, with D possibly being TRBD1 or TRBD2 (5 bases each). Trimming removed 6 bases from V and 4 bases from J, with 14 bases in between. Germline V CDR1 and CDR2: MNHEY, SMNVEV (reference sequence). The CDR3 has 14 amino acids. CDR3 in amino acids: CASSQWDRPDTQYF. In DNA, the CDR3 is TGTGCCAGCAGCCAGTGGGACCGCCCAGATACGCAGTATTTT.

The CDR3 region is CASSYVQGGYEQYF. The CDR3 DNA is TGTGCCAGCAGTTATGTACAGGGAGGCTACGAGCAGTACTTC. This sequence joins TRBV6-5 and TRBJ2-7; D may correspond to TRBD1 or TRBD2 (6 bases each). The CDR3 is 14 residues long. Germline-derived CDR1 and CDR2 are MNHEY and SVGAGI. The ends were cut back, 3 bases at V and 3 bases at J, with 12 bases in the middle.

The DNA of the CDR3 is TGTGCCAGCAGCTTAGGACAGTCCCGAAATTGGATTCATTCGGACAATGAGCAGTTCTTC. Translation: CASSLGQSRNWIHSDNEQFF. V is TRBV7-9 and J is TRBJ2-1; tentative D call: TRBD1 (5 bases). This CDR3 is 20 amino acids long. Germline CDR1 is SEHNR and CDR2 is FQNEAQ (reference sequence). Deletions cut 1 base from V and 5 bases from J, with 27 bases between.

CDR3: CSAIKPTEAKNIQYF. Here the CDR3 DNA reads TGCAGTGCTATAAAACCGACAGAAGCCAAAAACATTCAGTACTTC. The chain combines TRBV20-1 with TRBJ2-7, with D possibly TRBD1 on 5 matching bases. The assigned J gene may be wrong: the sequence end matches TRBJ2-4 better. The CDR3 sequence is 15 residues long. Germline CDR1 DFQATT, CDR2 SNEGSKA (reference sequence).

The genes are TRBV20-1 and TRBJ2-5; a weak D match, TRBD1 (5 bases). This CDR3 comprises 15 residues. The V gene's germline CDR1 is DFQATT and CDR2 SNEGSKA (reference sequence). V lost 2 bases and J 2 bases, leaving 15 bases between the germline ends. The CDR3 nucleotides read TGCAGTGCTAGACCCACGGACCGGACACAAGAGACCCAGTACTTC. It specifies CSARPTDRTQETQYF.

The gene calls are TRBV7-2 and TRBJ2-1; 8 bases are shared with TRBD2. The germline CDR1 and CDR2 sequences are SGHTA and FQGNSA. The length of the CDR3 is 16 residues. The V and J ends lost 8 bases and 0 bases, in that order; junction bases with no gene match: 9. CDR3: CASRVAGTLSYNEQFF. Here the CDR3 DNA reads TGTGCCAGCCGGGTAGCGGGGACTCTCTCCTACAATGAGCAGTTCTTC.

The chain couples TRBV7-2 to TRBJ2-4, with 8 bases lining up with TRBD2. V trimming: 10 bases; J trimming: 6 bases; junction bases outside the gene matches: 11. The CDR3 consists of 14 residues. Germline V lookup: CDR1 SGHTA, CDR2 FQGNSA. CDR3 protein: CATKSSGGSNIQYF. CDR3 nucleotides: TGTGCCACCAAATCAAGCGGGGGTTCAAACATTCAGTACTTC.

V is TRBV10-3 and J is TRBJ2-5; D is undetermined. The CDR3 is made up of 13 amino acids. The V gene's germline CDR1 is ENHRY and CDR2 SYGVKD. V was clipped by 4 bases and J by 5 bases, with 11 bases between them. The CDR3 bases are TGTGCCATCAGTGCTGAGGTTCGGGAGACCCAGTACTTC. Its protein is CAISAEVRETQYF.

The rearrangement links TRBV2 to TRBJ2-4; no definite D call. The J call may be incorrect, as the DNA end agrees better with TRBJ2-5. CDR3 length: 14 residues. Germline CDR1 and CDR2: SNHLY and FYNNEI. The CDR3 region has the DNA TGTGCCAGCAGGAACGAGTTGCTCCAAGAGACCCAGTACTTC. It yields the protein CASRNELLQETQYF.